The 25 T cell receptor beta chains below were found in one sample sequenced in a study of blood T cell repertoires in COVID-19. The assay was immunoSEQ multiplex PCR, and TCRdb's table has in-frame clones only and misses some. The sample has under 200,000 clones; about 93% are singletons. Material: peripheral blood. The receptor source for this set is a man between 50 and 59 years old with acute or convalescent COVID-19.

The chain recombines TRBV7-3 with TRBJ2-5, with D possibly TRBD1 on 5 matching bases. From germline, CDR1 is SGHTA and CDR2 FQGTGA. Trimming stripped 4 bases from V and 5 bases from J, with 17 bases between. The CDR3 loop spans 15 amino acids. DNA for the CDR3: TGTGCCAGCAGCTCCACAGGAGCCCGGTGGGAGACCCAGTACTTC. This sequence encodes CASSSTGARWETQYF.

For the CDR3, the DNA is TGTGCCAGCAGCTTAGCGCTACGGACAGGAGGATATGGCTACACCTTC. Its translation: CASSLALRTGGYGYTF. The genes are TRBV7-8 and TRBJ1-2; 7 positions match TRBD1. V gave up 0 bases and J gave up 5 bases; unmatched junction bases: 9. The germline V gene encodes CDR1 SGHVS and CDR2 FQNEAQ. The CDR3 is made up of 16 amino acids.

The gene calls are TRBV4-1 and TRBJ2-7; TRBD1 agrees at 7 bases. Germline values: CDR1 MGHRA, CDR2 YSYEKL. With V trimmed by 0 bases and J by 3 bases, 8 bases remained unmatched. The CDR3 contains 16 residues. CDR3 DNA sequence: TGCGCCAGCAGCCAAGAGGGACAGTTTAGTGGCTACGAGCAGTACTTC. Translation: CASSQEGQFSGYEQYF.

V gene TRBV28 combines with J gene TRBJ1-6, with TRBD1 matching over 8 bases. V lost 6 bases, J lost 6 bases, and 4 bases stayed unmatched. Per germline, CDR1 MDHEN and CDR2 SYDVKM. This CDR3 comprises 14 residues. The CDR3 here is CASRLTGANSPLHF. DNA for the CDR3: TGTGCCAGCAGGCTGACAGGGGCTAATTCACCCCTCCACTTT. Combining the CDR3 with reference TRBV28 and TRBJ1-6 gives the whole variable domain DVKVTQSSRYLVKRTGEKVFLECVQDMDHENMFWYRQDPGLGLRLIYFSYDVKMKEKGDIPEGYSVSREKKERFSLILESASTNQTSMYLCASRLTGANSPLHFGNGTRLTVT.

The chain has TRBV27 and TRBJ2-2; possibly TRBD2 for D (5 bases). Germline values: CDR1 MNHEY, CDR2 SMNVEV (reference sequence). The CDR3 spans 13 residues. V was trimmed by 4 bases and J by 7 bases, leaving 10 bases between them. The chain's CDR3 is CASSSWEHGELFF. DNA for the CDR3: TGTGCCAGCAGTTCCTGGGAGCACGGGGAGCTGTTTTTT.

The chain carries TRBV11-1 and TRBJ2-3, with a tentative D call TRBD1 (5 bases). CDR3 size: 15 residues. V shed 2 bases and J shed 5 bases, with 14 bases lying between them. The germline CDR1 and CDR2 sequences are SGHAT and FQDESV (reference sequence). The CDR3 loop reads CASSLLSGNLDTQYF. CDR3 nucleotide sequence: TGTGCCAGCAGCTTACTTTCAGGGAATTTAGATACGCAGTATTTT.

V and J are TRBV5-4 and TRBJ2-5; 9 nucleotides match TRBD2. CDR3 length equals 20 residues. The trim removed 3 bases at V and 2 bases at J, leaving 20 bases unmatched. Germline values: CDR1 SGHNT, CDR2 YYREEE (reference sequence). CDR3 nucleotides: TGTGCCAGCAGCTCGCCCACGATTAGCGGGGGCCGAGGAAGACAAGAGACCCAGTACTTC. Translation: CASSSPTISGGRGRQETQYF.

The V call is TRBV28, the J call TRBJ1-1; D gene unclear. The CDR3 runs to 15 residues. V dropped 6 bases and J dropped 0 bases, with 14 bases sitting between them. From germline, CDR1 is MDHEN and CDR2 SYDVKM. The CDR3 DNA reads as TGTGCCAGCAGGAGGGTCCAGGCTATGAACACTGAAGCTTTCTTT. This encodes CASRRVQAMNTEAFF.

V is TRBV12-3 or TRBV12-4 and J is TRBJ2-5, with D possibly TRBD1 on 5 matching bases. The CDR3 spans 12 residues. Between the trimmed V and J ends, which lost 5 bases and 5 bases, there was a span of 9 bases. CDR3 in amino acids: CASSRRAETQYF. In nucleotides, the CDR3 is TGTGCCAGCAGTCGCAGGGCCGAGACCCAGTACTTC.

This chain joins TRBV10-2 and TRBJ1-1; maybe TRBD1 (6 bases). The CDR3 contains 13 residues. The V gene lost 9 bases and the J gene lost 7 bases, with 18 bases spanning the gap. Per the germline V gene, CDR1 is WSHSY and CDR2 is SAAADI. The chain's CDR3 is CARRGGVNGEAFF. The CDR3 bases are TGCGCCAGGCGAGGGGGTGTAAACGGTGAAGCTTTCTTT.

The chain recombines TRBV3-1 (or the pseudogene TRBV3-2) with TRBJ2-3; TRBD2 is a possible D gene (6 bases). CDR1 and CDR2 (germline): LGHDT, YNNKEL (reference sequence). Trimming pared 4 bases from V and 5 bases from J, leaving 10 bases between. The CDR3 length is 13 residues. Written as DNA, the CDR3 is TGTGCCAGCAGCCCGACTAGTAGAGATACGCAGTATTTT. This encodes CASSPTSRDTQYF.

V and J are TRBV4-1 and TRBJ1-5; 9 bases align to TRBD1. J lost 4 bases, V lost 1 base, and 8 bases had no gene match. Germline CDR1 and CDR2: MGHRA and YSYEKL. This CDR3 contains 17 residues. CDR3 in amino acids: CASSQAGTGLGNQPQHF. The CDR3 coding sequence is TGCGCCAGCAGCCAAGCCGGGACAGGGCTTGGGAATCAGCCCCAGCATTTT.

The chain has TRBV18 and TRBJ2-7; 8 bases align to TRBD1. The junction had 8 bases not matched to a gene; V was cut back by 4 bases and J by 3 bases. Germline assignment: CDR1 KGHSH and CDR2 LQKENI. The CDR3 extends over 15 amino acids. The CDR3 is CASSLSPGQDYEQYV. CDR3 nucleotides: TGTGCCAGCTCACTGTCGCCGGGACAGGACTACGAGCAGTACGTC.

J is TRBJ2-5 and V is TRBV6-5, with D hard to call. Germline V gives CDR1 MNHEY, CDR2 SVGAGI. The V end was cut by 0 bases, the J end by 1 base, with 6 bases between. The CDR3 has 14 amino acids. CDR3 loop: CASSYSQVQETQYF. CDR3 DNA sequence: TGTGCCAGCAGTTACTCTCAGGTCCAAGAGACCCAGTACTTC.

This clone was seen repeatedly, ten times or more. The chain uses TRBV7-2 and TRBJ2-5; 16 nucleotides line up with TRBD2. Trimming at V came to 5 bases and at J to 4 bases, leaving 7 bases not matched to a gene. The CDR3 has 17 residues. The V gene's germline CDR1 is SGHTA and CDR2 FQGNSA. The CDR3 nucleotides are TGTGCCAGCAGCCTGGGACTAGCGGGGGGGCCACGAGAGACCCAGTACTTC. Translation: CASSLGLAGGPRETQYF.

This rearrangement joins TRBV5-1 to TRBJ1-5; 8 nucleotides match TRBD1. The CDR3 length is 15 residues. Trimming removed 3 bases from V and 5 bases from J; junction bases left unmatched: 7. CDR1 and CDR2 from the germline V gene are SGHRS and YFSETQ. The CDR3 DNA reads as TGCGCCAGCAGCTCAGGGACAGGTCGAGATCAGCCCCAGCATTTT. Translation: CASSSGTGRDQPQHF.

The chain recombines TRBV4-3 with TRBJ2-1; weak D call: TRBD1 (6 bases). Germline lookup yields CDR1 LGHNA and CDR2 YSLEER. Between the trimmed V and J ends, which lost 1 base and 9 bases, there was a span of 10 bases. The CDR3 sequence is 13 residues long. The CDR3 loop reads CASSQVQGREQFF. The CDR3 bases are TGCGCCAGCAGCCAAGTTCAGGGGCGTGAGCAGTTCTTC.

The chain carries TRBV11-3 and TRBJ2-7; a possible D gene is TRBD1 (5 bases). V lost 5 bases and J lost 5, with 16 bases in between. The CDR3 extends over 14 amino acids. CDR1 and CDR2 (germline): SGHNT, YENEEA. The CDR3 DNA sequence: TGTGCCAGCAGCGTCCATCAGGGCACGCACGAGCAGTACGTC. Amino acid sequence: CASSVHQGTHEQYV.

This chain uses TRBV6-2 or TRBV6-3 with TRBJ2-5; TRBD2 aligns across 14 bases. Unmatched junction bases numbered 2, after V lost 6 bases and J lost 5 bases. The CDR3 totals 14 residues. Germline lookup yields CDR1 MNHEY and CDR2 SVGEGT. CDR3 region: CASSGTSGGETQYF. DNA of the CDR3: TGTGCCAGCAGCGGGACTAGCGGGGGTGAGACCCAGTACTTC.

The CDR3 nucleotides read TGTGCCAGCAGCCAAGAAAGGGTAGCGGGGGGGCTAAGGTTCCCCTCCTACAATGAGCAGTTCTTC. Amino acid sequence: CASSQERVAGGLRFPSYNEQFF. V usage is TRBV3-1 (or the pseudogene TRBV3-2) and J usage is TRBJ2-1; 11 bases are a match to TRBD2. The CDR3 extends over 22 amino acids. Germline values: CDR1 LGHDT, CDR2 YNNKEL (reference sequence). With 0 bases clipped from V and 0 bases from J, the junction kept 16 bases outside the gene matches.

The CDR3 sequence is CASSLGAFYNEQFF. The CDR3 DNA reads TGTGCCAGCAGCTTAGGGGCGTTCTACAATGAGCAGTTCTTC. The chain carries TRBV7-9 and TRBJ2-1; D is ambiguous. CDR1 SEHNR and CDR2 FQNEAQ come from the germline V gene (reference sequence). V lost 1 base and J 3 bases, leaving 7 bases between the germline ends. The CDR3 has 14 amino acids.

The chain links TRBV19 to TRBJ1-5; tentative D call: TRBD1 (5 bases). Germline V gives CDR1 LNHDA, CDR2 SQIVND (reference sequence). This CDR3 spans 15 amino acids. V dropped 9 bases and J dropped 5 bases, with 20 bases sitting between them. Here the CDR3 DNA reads TGTGCCAGCAACCGGGGACTGTTGGGGGATCAGCCCCAGCATTTT. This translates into CASNRGLLGDQPQHF.

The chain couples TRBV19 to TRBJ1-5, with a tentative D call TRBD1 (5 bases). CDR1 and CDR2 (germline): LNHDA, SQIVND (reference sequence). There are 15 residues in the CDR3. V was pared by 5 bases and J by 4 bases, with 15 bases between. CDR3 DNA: TGTGCCAGTAGTTCACCGGGGGGTCGAAATCAGCCCCAGCATTTT. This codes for CASSSPGGRNQPQHF.

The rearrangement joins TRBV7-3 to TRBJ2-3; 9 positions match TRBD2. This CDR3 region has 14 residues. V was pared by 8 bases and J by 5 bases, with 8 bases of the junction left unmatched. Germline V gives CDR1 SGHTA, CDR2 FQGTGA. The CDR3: CASGLAGVKDTQYF. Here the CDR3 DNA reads TGTGCCAGCGGATTAGCGGGAGTTAAAGATACGCAGTATTTT.

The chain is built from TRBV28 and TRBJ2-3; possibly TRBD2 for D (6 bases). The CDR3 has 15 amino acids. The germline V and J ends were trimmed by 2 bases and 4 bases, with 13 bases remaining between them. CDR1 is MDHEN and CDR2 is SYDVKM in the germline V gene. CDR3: CASSLRGAGPDTQYF. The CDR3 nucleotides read TGTGCCAGCAGTTTAAGAGGGGCGGGGCCAGATACGCAGTATTTT.